This TCR beta chain stems from a study of T cell responses to AZD1222 COVID-19 vaccine. Study results and limitations: The donors showed a predominance of white British ancestry and of females, with possible underestimation of clonal diversity. There were vaccine-associated CD4 TCRs across spike, dominant at 160-218 and 743-854. Recipients of AZD1222 seropositive at baseline numbered only 5 or 6.

The repertoire was sequenced with immunoSEQ multiplex PCR; TCRdb's copy has only in-frame clones and lacks some. The table has more than 50,000 clones, more than 65% seen once. A remark on this clone: Its antigen is unknown.

The specimen was peripheral blood, collected on day 0 of MenACWY control vaccination. This sequence originates from an adult in good health.

The CDR3 is CASSEGGMVDTQYF. In DNA, the CDR3 is TGTGCCAGCAGTGAAGGGGGTATGGTAGATACGCAGTATTTT. The rearrangement joins TRBV2 to TRBJ2-3; D unresolved. Trimming took 1 base from V and 5 from J, leaving 10 bases between them. The germline CDR1 and CDR2 sequences are SNHLY and FYNNEI. The CDR3 consists of 14 residues.